Shown below are 17 T cell receptor beta chains from a single sample sequenced in a study of cytomegalovirus exposure and HLA in healthy donors. Profiling relied on immunoSEQ multiplex PCR, and the TCRdb table lists in-frame clones only, not all of them. The sample has about 67,000 clones, about 95% seen once; the top ten hold 0.5% to 0.65%. Material for sequencing was PBMCs. The receptors stem from a woman between 18 and 29 years old in good health and CMV-seronegative.

The chain employs TRBV2 and TRBJ1-5; 8 nucleotides align to TRBD1. The germline V gene has CDR1 SNHLY and CDR2 FYNNEI. This CDR3 has 18 residues. Unmatched junction bases numbered 11, after V lost 2 bases and J lost 2 bases. CDR3 protein: CASSELDRVTQGNQPQHF. The CDR3 region has the DNA TGTGCCAGCAGTGAATTGGACAGGGTCACACAGGGCAATCAGCCCCAGCATTTT.

The chain joins TRBV13 to TRBJ2-6, with D possibly being TRBD2 (5 bases). This CDR3 spans 15 amino acids. Deletions cut 3 bases from V and 3 bases from J, with 9 bases between. Germline lookup yields CDR1 PRHDT and CDR2 FYEKMQ (reference sequence). This CDR3 reads CASSLREGGANVLTF. The CDR3 nucleotides are TGTGCCAGCAGCTTGAGGGAAGGTGGGGCCAACGTCCTGACTTTC.

The rearrangement links TRBV4-1 to TRBJ2-7, with D possibly matching TRBD1 (5 bases). Germline-derived CDR1 and CDR2 are MGHRA and YSYEKL. The CDR3 contains 12 residues. V was pared by 4 bases and J by 3 bases, with 7 bases between. The CDR3 DNA reads as TGCGCCAGCAGCCCAGACAGCTACGAGCAGTACTTC. Translation gives CASSPDSYEQYF.

The chain is built from TRBV7-3 and TRBJ2-7; TRBD2 agrees at 9 bases. V shed 1 base and J 4 bases; nucleotides not matched to a gene: 8. CDR3 length equals 16 residues. Germline V lookup: CDR1 SGHTA, CDR2 FQGTGA. The CDR3 nucleotides read TGTGCCAGCAGCTTAAACCCGGCGGGGGGGGCGTACGAGCAGTACTTC. Its protein is CASSLNPAGGAYEQYF.

This clone is labeled medium-sized. The CDR3 bases are TGTGCCAGCTCAGGGGTCGGCACAGATACGCAGTATTTT. Protein sequence: CASSGVGTDTQYF. The genes are TRBV6-4 and TRBJ2-3; possibly TRBD1 for D (6 bases). The CDR3 contains 13 residues. V was shortened by 8 bases and J by 1 base, with 10 bases between the two germline ends. CDR1 is MRHNA and CDR2 is SNTAGT in the germline V gene.

The chain employs TRBV28 and TRBJ1-1; D is unclear. This CDR3 comprises 13 residues. Germline assignment: CDR1 MDHEN and CDR2 SYDVKM. Trimming took 8 bases from V and 3 from J, leaving 13 bases between them. The CDR3 DNA reads TGTGCCAGCGGGAGCGGGGTTTACACTGAAGCTTTCTTT. Its protein is CASGSGVYTEAFF.

The J gene is TRBJ2-3, the V gene TRBV28; 13 bases are shared with TRBD2. V lost 3 bases and J lost 4; bases outside the gene matches: 10. The V gene's germline CDR1 is MDHEN and CDR2 SYDVKM. The CDR3 spans 18 residues. CDR3: CASSFFTSGGGTADTQYF. In nucleotides, the CDR3 is TGTGCCAGCAGTTTTTTCACTAGCGGGGGGGGAACGGCAGATACGCAGTATTTT. Based on the CDR3 plus reference TRBV28 and TRBJ2-3, the full variable domain is DVKVTQSSRYLVKRTGEKVFLECVQDMDHENMFWYRQDPGLGLRLIYFSYDVKMKEKGDIPEGYSVSREKKERFSLILESASTNQTSMYLCASSFFTSGGGTADTQYFGPGTRLTVL.

This clone was observed a few times. This chain links TRBV15 with TRBJ1-2; tentative D call: TRBD1 (6 bases). The CDR3 consists of 15 residues. The ends were cut back, 0 bases at V and 8 bases at J, with 16 bases in the middle. The germline V gene has CDR1 LNHNV and CDR2 YYDKDF (reference sequence). CDR3 in amino acids: CATSRDRGAERGYTF. CDR3 nucleotides: TGTGCCACCAGCAGAGATCGGGGGGCGGAACGCGGCTACACCTTC.

The chain recombines TRBV9 with TRBJ1-5, with TRBD1 matching over 7 bases. The CDR3 has 15 amino acids. CDR1 is SGDLS, CDR2 YYNGEE, per germline. V was pared by 3 bases and J by 0 bases, with 3 bases of the junction left unmatched. The DNA of the CDR3 is TGTGCCAGCAGCGAAACAGGGGATAGCAATCAGCCCCAGCATTTT. Protein sequence: CASSETGDSNQPQHF.

This chain uses TRBV19 with TRBJ1-5, with TRBD1 matching over 8 bases. The CDR3 loop spans 15 amino acids. Trimming took 6 bases from V and 3 from J; bases not matched to a gene: 7. Germline V CDR1 and CDR2: LNHDA, SQIVND (reference sequence). Here the CDR3 DNA reads TGTGCCAGTAGATCGACAGGGGCCCACAATCAGCCCCAGCATTTT. Amino acids: CASRSTGAHNQPQHF.

The J gene is TRBJ2-7, the V gene TRBV27; 10 bases match TRBD1. The CDR3 consists of 14 residues. Germline CDR1 reads MNHEY; CDR2 reads SMNVEV (reference sequence). After removal of 5 bases from V and 3 bases from J, the junction contained 4 bases not matched to a gene. As DNA, the CDR3 is TGTGCCAGCAGTCCGGGGACAGGGGTCTACGAGCAGTACTTC. It is translated as CASSPGTGVYEQYF.

The chain is built from TRBV9 and TRBJ2-2; 12 bases match TRBD2. V shed 0 bases and J 3 bases; nucleotides not matched to a gene: 12. There are 20 residues in the CDR3. Per germline, CDR1 SGDLS and CDR2 YYNGEE. The CDR3 loop reads CASSVGPSGGALLYTGELFF. The CDR3 region has the DNA TGTGCCAGCAGCGTAGGCCCTAGCGGGGGGGCTCTCCTGTACACCGGGGAGCTGTTTTTT.

This chain joins TRBV5-1 and TRBJ1-2, with unresolved D. CDR1 is SGHRS and CDR2 is YFSETQ in the germline V gene. Trimming pared 0 bases from V and 1 base from J, leaving 10 bases between. The CDR3 is made up of 15 amino acids. CDR3 DNA: TGCGCCAGCAGCTTGGTGGGCAGACATAACTATGGCTACACCTTC. Its translation: CASSLVGRHNYGYTF.

The chain has TRBV7-2 and TRBJ1-2, with TRBD1 matching over 9 bases. This CDR3 comprises 15 residues. Germline values: CDR1 SGHTA, CDR2 FQGNSA. The J segment lost 5 bases and the V segment lost 3 bases, leaving 7 bases of the junction unmatched. CDR3 amino acids: CASSLSGQGEYGYTF. CDR3 nucleotide sequence: TGTGCCAGCAGCTTGTCGGGACAGGGTGAATATGGCTACACCTTC. Variable domain in full (rest from reference TRBV7-2 and TRBJ1-2): GAGVSQSPSNKVTEKGKDVELRCDPISGHTALYWYRQSLGQGLEFLIYFQGNSAPDKSGLPSDRFSAERTGGSVSTLTIQRTQQEDSAVYLCASSLSGQGEYGYTFGSGTRLTVV.

The chain employs TRBV9 and TRBJ1-1; D gene uncertain. V lost 7 bases, J lost 0 bases, and 7 bases lay in between. The V gene's germline CDR1 is SGDLS and CDR2 YYNGEE. The length of the CDR3 is 12 residues. The CDR3 loop is CASGRVNTEAFF. CDR3 DNA sequence: TGTGCCAGCGGGCGCGTGAACACTGAAGCTTTCTTT.

In this sample, this clone turned up once. This sequence joins TRBV11-1 and TRBJ1-2; D is unclear. Per the germline V gene, CDR1 is SGHAT and CDR2 is FQDESV (reference sequence). The CDR3 is made up of 14 amino acids. Trimming took off 2 bases at V and 4 bases at J, with 11 bases between the two ends. CDR3 nucleotide sequence: TGTGCCAGCAGCTTAAACTCCGGGGTCTATGGCTACACCTTC. Protein product: CASSLNSGVYGYTF.

This chain links TRBV5-4 with TRBJ1-2; TRBD1 is a possible D gene (6 bases). The CDR3 spans 13 residues. CDR1 SGHNT and CDR2 YYREEE come from the germline V gene (reference sequence). Between the trimmed V and J ends, which lost 2 bases and 8 bases, there was a span of 13 bases. The CDR3 is CASSFGQKQGYTF. The DNA for the CDR3 is TGTGCCAGCAGCTTCGGACAGAAACAAGGCTACACCTTC.